The rows below give T cell receptor beta chains drawn from one sample of a study of T cell responses to AZD1222 COVID-19 vaccine. Repertoires were generated with immunoSEQ multiplex PCR, while TCRdb's copy carries only in-frame clones and drops some. The data show tens of thousands of clones, approximately 90% seen once. The sequencing used peripheral blood, collected on day 0 of AZD1222 vaccination. All receptors come from an adult in good health. Both conserved end residues are part of each CDR3. D genes are given only for firm matches. Clone size is stated in some rows and not others, as once, few, many or a class when expanded.

size	V	D	J	DNA	CDR3
-	TRBV28	TRBD2	TRBJ2-7	TGTGCCAGCAGTCGACTGGAGACTAGCGGGAGTTACGAGCAGTACTTC	CASSRLETSGSYEQYF
once	TRBV12-3/TRBV12-4	-	TRBJ1-5	TGTGCCAGCAACGCCCTTGGGGGGCCCCAGCATTTT	CASNALGGPQHF
few	TRBV4-3	-	TRBJ2-6	TGCGCCAGCAGCCCCCAGACAGGTGGGGCCAACGTCCTGACTTTC	CASSPQTGGANVLTF
-	TRBV4-1	-	TRBJ1-5	TGCGCCAGCAGCCAAGCAGGGATCGCCAATCAGCCCCAGCATTTT	CASSQAGIANQPQHF
-	TRBV28	TRBD1	TRBJ2-7	TGTGCCAGCAGTCGCGACGACAGGGCCTACGAGCAGTACTTC	CASSRDDRAYEQYF
-	TRBV9	-	TRBJ2-7	TGTGCCAGCAGCCCCCCTGGAGTCAGGGGCGAGCAGTACTTC	CASSPPGVRGEQYF
-	TRBV28	TRBD1	TRBJ1-2	TGTGCCAGCAGTTTGGCCGACAGGGGGCGTCGGGGCTACACCTTC	CASSLADRGRRGYTF
few	TRBV6-1	-	TRBJ2-7	TGTGCCAGCAGTGAAGTACGCTACGAGCAGTACTTC	CASSEVRYEQYF
-	TRBV5-4	TRBD2	TRBJ2-2	TGTGCCAGCAGCCGGGGACTAGCGGGAAACACCGGGGAGCTGTTTTTT	CASSRGLAGNTGELFF
once	TRBV2	-	TRBJ1-1	TGTGCCAGCAGGGGCCAGGGTCGCACTGAAGCTTTCTTT	CASRGQGRTEAFF
once	TRBV12-3/TRBV12-4	-	TRBJ1-6	TGTGCCAGCAGTGAGAGGCGAGATTCACCCCTCCACTTT	CASSERRDSPLHF
-	TRBV6-5	-	TRBJ1-1	TGTGCCAGCAGTTATGCTCGGGAGAACACTGAAGCTTTCTTT	CASSYARENTEAFF
-	TRBV7-2	-	TRBJ2-2	TGTGCCAGCATCAAGGGGACGAACACCGGGGAGCTGTTTTTT	CASIKGTNTGELFF
-	TRBV10-3	TRBD1	TRBJ1-1	TGTGCCGTTGACAGGGGCTTGAACACTGAAGCTTTCTTT	CAVDRGLNTEAFF
-	TRBV15	TRBD2	TRBJ2-2	TGTGCCACCAGCAGAGATTGGCTAGCGGGATCGAACACCGGGGAGCTGTTTTTT	CATSRDWLAGSNTGELFF
-	TRBV7-9	-	TRBJ1-2	TGTGCCAGCAGCTTAAGGATTTTGGGAGGGACGGACTATGGCTACACCTTC	CASSLRILGGTDYGYTF
-	TRBV7-9	TRBD1	TRBJ1-2	TGTGCCAGCAGCCCGGAGTGGACAGGGAGTCATGGCTACACCTTC	CASSPEWTGSHGYTF
-	TRBV6-2/TRBV6-3	-	TRBJ1-5	TGTGCCAGCAGTTCCGCAGGGATGCCGAGCAATCAGCCCCAGCATTTT	CASSSAGMPSNQPQHF
-	TRBV4-2	TRBD2	TRBJ2-1	TGTGCCAGCAGCCAAGGAGGGACGGGAGGGACGCTGAGCTCCTACAATGAGCAGTTCTTC	CASSQGGTGGTLSSYNEQFF
few	TRBV11-1	TRBD2	TRBJ2-1	TGTGCCAGCAGATACGGGACTAGCGGTTCTAATGAGCAGTTCTTC	CASRYGTSGSNEQFF
-	TRBV19	TRBD1	TRBJ1-1	TGTGCCAGTAGTGCCCCTGGACAGGGGAGGGCTTTCTTT	CASSAPGQGRAFF
-	TRBV7-3	TRBD1	TRBJ2-7	TGTGCCAGCAGCGCGTACAGGGGGCTCGAGCAGTACTTC	CASSAYRGLEQYF
-	TRBV21-1	-	TRBJ2-7	TGTGCCAGCAGCCCGGGACAGACTAGCTCCTACGAGCAGTACTTC	CASSPGQTSSYEQYF
-	TRBV2	-	TRBJ1-1	TGTGCCAGCATGTTTACAGAGAACACTGAAGCTTTCTTT	CASMFTENTEAFF
once	TRBV6-8	-	TRBJ1-3	TGTGCCAGCAGACCCCTACTCGACCGCCAAGGAGGAAACACCATATATTTT	CASRPLLDRQGGNTIYF
-	TRBV7-9	-	TRBJ1-4	TGTGCCAGCAGTTCTGGGGCCGGGAGGGATGAAAAACTGTTTTTT	CASSSGAGRDEKLFF
-	TRBV5-1	-	TRBJ1-2	TGCGCCAGCAGCTACACGACGGATCTCCTAAATGGCTACACCTTC	CASSYTTDLLNGYTF
-	TRBV6-6	-	TRBJ1-2	TGTGCCAGCAGTTACTCGTCCCCTCGAGGGGCAAACGGCTACACCTTC	CASSYSSPRGANGYTF
-	TRBV20-1	-	TRBJ1-2	TGCAGTGCTACCGACGGTTATGGCTACACCTTC	CSATDGYGYTF
once	TRBV5-1	TRBD2	TRBJ2-5	TGCGCCAGCGGTTCGGGGGGGAGTCGAGAGACCCAGTACTTC	CASGSGGSRETQYF
-	TRBV3-1/TRBV3-2	-	TRBJ2-4	TGTGCCAGCAGCCAAGTTGTTACAGGCGACCCTAACTTTCCCAAAAACATTCAGTACTTC	CASSQVVTGDPNFPKNIQYF